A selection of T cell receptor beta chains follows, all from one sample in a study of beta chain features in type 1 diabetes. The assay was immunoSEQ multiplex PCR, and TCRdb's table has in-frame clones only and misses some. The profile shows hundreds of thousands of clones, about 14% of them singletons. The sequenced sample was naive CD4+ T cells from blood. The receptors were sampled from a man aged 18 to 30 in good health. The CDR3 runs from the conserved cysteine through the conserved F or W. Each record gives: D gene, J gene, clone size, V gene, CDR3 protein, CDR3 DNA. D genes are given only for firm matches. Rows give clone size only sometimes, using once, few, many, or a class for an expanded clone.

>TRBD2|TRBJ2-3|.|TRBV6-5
CASSYSAGGRDTQYF
TGTGCCAGCAGTTACTCAGCGGGGGGGCGAGATACGCAGTATTTT
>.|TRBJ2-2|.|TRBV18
CASSPRGLAASNTGELFF
TGTGCCAGCTCACCAAGGGGGCTAGCGGCTTCGAACACCGGGGAGCTGTTTTTT
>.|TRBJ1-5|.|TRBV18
CASSTAPYSNQPQHF
TGTGCCAGCTCAACGGCCCCTTATAGCAATCAGCCCCAGCATTTT
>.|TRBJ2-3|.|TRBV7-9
CASSLAGPGHTDTQYF
TGTGCCAGCAGCTTAGCGGGCCCGGGGCACACAGATACGCAGTATTTT
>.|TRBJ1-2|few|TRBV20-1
CKVNYGYTF
TGCAAGGTTAACTATGGCTACACCTTC
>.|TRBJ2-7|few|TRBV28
CASSPSTSLGYEQYF
TGTGCCAGCAGTCCATCCACCTCATTAGGCTACGAGCAGTACTTC
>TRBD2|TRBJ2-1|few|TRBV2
CASNSGGPNNEQFF
TGTGCCAGCAACTCGGGGGGGCCTAACAATGAGCAGTTCTTC
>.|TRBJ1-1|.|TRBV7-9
CASSAEVPSEAFF
TGTGCCAGCAGCGCGGAAGTCCCGTCTGAAGCTTTCTTT
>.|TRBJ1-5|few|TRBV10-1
CASSETGEVFNQPQHF
TGCGCCAGCAGTGAGACTGGAGAGGTATTCAATCAGCCCCAGCATTTT
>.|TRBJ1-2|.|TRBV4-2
CASSLAGAHGYTF
TGTGCCAGCAGCTTAGCCGGCGCACATGGCTACACCTTC
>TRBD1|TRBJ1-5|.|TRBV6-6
CASSDPGTGDQPQHF
TGTGCCAGCAGTGATCCCGGGACAGGGGATCAGCCCCAGCATTTT
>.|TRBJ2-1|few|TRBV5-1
CASGIPPNEQFF
TGCGCCAGCGGGATCCCCCCCAACGAGCAGTTCTTC
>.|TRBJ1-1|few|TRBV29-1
CSVEGRMNTEAFF
TGCAGCGTGGAAGGGAGGATGAACACTGAAGCTTTCTTT
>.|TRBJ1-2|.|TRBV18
CASSPLAGTNYGYTF
TGTGCCAGCTCACCACTGGCAGGGACGAACTATGGCTACACCTTC
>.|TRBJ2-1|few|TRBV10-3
CAIRQAYNEQFF
TGTGCCATCCGACAGGCGTACAATGAGCAGTTCTTC
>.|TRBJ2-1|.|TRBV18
CASSRKTNEQFF
TGTGCCAGCTCACGTAAGACGAATGAGCAGTTCTTC
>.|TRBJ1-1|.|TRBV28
CASSAGTLNTEAFF
TGTGCCAGCAGTGCCGGGACCCTGAACACTGAAGCTTTCTTT
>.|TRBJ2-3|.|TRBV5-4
CASSNRGSKATDTQYF
TGTGCCAGCAGCAACCGGGGTAGCAAGGCCACAGATACGCAGTATTTT
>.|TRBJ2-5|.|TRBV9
CASSVAGSQETQYF
TGTGCCAGCAGCGTAGCAGGGAGTCAAGAGACCCAGTACTTC
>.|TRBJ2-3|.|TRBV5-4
CASSSKFTDTQYF
TGTGCCAGCAGCTCGAAGTTCACAGATACGCAGTATTTT
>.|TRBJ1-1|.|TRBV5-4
CASSFGVRVQGMNTEAFF
TGTGCCAGCAGCTTTGGCGTTCGGGTGCAGGGCATGAACACTGAAGCTTTCTTT
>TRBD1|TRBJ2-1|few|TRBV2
CASSGQGTFSEQFF
TGTGCCAGCAGTGGACAGGGGACATTTAGTGAGCAGTTCTTC
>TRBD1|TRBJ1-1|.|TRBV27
CASSSRGYSNTEAFF
TGTGCCAGCAGTTCCAGGGGGTATTCGAACACTGAAGCTTTCTTT
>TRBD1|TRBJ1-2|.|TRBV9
CASSVLQGTGGYTF
TGTGCCAGCAGCGTTCTACAGGGGACAGGTGGCTACACCTTC
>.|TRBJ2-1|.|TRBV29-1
CSVDSPIYEQFF
TGCAGCGTTGACTCTCCTATCTATGAGCAGTTCTTC
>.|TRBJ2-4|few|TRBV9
CASSLDGATKNIQYF
TGTGCCAGCAGTCTTGACGGGGCAACCAAAAACATTCAGTACTTC